The entry below gives a single TCR beta chain sequence along with its context. The antigen is undetermined. One heparinised blood draw, averaging roughly 120 mL, came from each donor. Via the markers CD45RO/CCR7/CD25/CD127/CD95/CD27, stem cell-like memory, regulatory, central memory and naive CD4+ cells were sorted. Purity above 95% was achieved in all sorted populations. As every portion of the isolated RNA was reverse transcribed, the sequencing read expressed TCRB transcripts. Assay used: immunoSEQ multiplex PCR; TCRdb lists only in-frame clones, some missing. Of hundreds of thousands of clones listed, around 13% are singletons. The CDR3 is 16 residues long. V gave up 0 bases and J gave up 3 bases; unmatched junction bases: 5. The germline gives CDR1 SGHTS, CDR2 YDEGEE. This entry is derived from a study of beta chain features in type 1 diabetes. General study points: A potential influence of HLA type upon TCRB rearrangement remained unresolved herein.

Sequences were obtained from central memory CD4+ T cells from blood. The sequence derives from a man aged 25 to 40 in good health. V gene TRBV5-8 combines with J gene TRBJ1-5; 8 bases are a match to TRBD1. The CDR3 protein is CASSLDVGQDNQPQHF. CDR3 DNA sequence: TGTGCCAGCAGCTTGGACGTGGGACAGGACAATCAGCCCCAGCATTTT.